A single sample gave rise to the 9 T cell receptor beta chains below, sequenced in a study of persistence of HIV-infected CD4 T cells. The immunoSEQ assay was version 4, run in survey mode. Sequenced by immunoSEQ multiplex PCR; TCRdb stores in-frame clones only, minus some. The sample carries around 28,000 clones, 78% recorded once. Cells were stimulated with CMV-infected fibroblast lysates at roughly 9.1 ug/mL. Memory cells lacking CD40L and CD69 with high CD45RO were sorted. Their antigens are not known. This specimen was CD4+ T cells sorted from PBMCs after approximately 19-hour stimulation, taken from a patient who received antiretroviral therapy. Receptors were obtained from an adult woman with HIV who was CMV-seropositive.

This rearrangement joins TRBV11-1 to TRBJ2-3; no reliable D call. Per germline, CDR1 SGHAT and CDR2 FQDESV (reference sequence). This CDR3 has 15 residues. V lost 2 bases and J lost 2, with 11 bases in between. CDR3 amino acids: CASSLSAGPTDTQYF. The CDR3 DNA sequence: TGTGCCAGCAGCTTATCGGCAGGACCCACAGATACGCAGTATTTT.

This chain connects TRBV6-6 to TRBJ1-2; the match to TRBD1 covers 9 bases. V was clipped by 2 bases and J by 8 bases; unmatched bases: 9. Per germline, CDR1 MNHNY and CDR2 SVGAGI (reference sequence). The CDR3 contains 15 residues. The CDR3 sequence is CASSYPADRGNGYTF. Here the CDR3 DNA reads TGTGCCAGCAGTTACCCAGCCGACAGGGGGAACGGCTACACCTTC.

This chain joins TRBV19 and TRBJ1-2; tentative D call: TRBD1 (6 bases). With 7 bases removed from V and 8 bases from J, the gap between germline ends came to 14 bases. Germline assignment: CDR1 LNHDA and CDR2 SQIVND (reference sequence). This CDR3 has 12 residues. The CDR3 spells CASNGQTWGYTF. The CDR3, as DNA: TGTGCCAGTAATGGACAGACGTGGGGCTACACCTTC.

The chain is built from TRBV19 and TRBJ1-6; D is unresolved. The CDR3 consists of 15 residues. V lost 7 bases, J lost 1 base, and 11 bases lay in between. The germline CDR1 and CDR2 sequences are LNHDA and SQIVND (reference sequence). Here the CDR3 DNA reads TGTGCCAGTACCGACGGACGGTCCTATAATTCACCCCTCCACTTT. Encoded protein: CASTDGRSYNSPLHF.

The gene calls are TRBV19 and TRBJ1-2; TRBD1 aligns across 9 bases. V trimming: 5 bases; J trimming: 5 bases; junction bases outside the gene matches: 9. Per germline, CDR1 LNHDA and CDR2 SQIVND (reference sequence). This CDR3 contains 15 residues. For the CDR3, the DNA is TGTGCCAGTAGTTATGCCGGGACAGGGAAATATGGCTACACCTTC. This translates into CASSYAGTGKYGYTF.

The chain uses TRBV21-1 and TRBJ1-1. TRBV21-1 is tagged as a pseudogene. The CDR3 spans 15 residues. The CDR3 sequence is CASSKKLRHEDEAFF. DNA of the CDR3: TGTGCCAGCAGCAAAAAACTCCGACATGAGGATGAAGCTTTCTTT.

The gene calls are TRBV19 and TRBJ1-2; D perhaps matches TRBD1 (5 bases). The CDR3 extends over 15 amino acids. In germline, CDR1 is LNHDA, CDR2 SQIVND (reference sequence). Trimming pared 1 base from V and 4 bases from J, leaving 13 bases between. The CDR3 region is CASSIVGGEGYGYTF. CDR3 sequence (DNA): TGTGCCAGTAGTATAGTTGGGGGTGAGGGCTATGGCTACACCTTC.

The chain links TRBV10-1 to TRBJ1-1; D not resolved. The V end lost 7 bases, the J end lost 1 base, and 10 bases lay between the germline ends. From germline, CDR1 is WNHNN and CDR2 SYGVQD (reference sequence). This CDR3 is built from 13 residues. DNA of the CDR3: TGCGCCAGCAAGGCGGGTCCGAACACTGAAGCTTTCTTT. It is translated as CASKAGPNTEAFF.

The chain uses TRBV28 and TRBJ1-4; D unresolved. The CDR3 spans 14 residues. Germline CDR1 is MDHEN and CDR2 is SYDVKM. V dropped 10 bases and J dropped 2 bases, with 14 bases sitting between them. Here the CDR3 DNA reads TGTGCCACTGCTGGCGGGATCACTAATGAAAAACTGTTTTTT. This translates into CATAGGITNEKLFF.